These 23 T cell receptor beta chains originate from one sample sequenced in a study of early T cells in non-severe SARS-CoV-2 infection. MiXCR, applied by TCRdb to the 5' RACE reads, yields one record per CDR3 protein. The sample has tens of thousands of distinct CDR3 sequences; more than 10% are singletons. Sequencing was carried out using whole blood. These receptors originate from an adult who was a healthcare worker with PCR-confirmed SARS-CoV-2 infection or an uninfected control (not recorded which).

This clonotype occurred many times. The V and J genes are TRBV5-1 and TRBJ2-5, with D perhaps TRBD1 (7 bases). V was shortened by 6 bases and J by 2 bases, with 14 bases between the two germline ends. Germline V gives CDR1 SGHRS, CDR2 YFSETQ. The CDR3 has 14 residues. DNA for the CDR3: TGCGCCAGCACATTCGCGGGACAGCAAGAGACCCAGTACTTC. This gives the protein CASTFAGQQETQYF.

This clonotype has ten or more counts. The CDR3 spells CSVEGGGETQYF. DNA of the CDR3: TGCAGCGTTGAAGGGGGAGGCGAGACCCAGTACTTC. The chain combines TRBV29-1 with TRBJ2-5; TRBD2 might be the D (6 bases). The ends were cut back, 1 base at V and 5 bases at J, with 8 bases in the middle. The CDR3 has 12 residues. Per germline, CDR1 SQVTM and CDR2 ANQGSEA.

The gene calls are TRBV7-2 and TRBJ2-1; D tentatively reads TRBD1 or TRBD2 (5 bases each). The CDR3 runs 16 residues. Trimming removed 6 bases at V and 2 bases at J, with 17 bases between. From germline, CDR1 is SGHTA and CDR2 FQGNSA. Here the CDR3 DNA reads TGTGCCAGCAGTGCACAATCGAGGGGAACCTACAATGAGCAGTTCTTC. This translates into CASSAQSRGTYNEQFF. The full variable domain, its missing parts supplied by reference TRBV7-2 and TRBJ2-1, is GAGVSQSPSNKVTEKGKDVELRCDPISGHTALYWYRQSLGQGLEFLIYFQGNSAPDKSGLPSDRFSAERTGGSVSTLTIQRTQQEDSAVYLCASSAQSRGTYNEQFFGPGTRLTVL.

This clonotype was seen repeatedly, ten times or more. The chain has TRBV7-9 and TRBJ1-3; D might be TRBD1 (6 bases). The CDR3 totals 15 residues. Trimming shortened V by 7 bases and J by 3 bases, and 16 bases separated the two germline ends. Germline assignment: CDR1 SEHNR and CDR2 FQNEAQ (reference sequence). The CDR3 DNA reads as TGTGCCAGCATTTACGCACAGGGCTTTGGAAACACCATATATTTT. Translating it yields CASIYAQGFGNTIYF.

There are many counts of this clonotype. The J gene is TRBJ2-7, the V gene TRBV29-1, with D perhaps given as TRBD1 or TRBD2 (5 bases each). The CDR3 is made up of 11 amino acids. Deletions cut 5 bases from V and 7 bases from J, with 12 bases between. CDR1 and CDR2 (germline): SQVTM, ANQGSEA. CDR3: CSVRGAREQYF. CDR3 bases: TGCAGCGTTAGAGGGGCTCGGGAGCAGTACTTC.

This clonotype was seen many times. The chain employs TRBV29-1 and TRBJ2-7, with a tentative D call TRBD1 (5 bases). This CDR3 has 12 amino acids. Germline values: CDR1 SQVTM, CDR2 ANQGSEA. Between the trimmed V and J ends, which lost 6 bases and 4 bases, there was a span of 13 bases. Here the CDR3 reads CSVSPTEYEQYF. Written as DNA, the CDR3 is TGCAGCGTCTCACCGACAGAATACGAGCAGTACTTC.

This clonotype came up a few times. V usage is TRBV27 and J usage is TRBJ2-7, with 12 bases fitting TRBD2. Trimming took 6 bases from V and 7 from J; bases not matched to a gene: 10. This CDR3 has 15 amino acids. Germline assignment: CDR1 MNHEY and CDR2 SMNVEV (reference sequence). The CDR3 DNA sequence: TGTGCCAGCAGCTCGGCTAGCGGGGGGGCGCGGGAGCAGTACTTC. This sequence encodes CASSSASGGAREQYF.

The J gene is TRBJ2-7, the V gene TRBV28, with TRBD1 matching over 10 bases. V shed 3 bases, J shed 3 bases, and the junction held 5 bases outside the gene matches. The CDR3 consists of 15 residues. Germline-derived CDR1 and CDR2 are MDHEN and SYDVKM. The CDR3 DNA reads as TGTGCCAGCAGTTTTGGGGACAGGGGTTTCTACGAGCAGTACTTC. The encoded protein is CASSFGDRGFYEQYF.

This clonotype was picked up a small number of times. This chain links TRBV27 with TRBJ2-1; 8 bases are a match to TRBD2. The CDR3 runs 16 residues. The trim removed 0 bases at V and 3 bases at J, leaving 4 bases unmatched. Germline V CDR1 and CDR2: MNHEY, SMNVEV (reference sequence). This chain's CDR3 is CASSLSRTSSYNEQFF. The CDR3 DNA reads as TGTGCCAGCAGTTTATCGAGGACTAGCAGCTACAATGAGCAGTTCTTC.

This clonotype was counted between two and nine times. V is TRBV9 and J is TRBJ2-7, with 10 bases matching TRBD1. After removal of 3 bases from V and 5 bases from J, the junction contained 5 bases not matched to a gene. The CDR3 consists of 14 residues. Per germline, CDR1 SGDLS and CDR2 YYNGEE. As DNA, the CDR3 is TGTGCCAGCAGCGACGGGACAGGGGTCGACGAGCAGTACTTC. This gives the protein CASSDGTGVDEQYF.

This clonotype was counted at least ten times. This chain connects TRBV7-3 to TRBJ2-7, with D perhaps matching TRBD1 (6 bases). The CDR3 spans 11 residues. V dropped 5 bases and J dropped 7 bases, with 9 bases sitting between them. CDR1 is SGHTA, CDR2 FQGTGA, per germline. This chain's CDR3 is CASSPGTEQYF. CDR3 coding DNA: TGTGCCAGCAGCCCTGGGACAGAGCAGTACTTC.

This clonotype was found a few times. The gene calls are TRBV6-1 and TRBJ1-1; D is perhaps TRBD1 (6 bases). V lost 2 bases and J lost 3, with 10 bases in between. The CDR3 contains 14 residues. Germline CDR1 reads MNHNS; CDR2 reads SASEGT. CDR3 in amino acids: CASSERGAYTEAFF. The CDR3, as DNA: TGTGCCAGCAGTGAAAGGGGGGCCTACACTGAAGCTTTCTTT.

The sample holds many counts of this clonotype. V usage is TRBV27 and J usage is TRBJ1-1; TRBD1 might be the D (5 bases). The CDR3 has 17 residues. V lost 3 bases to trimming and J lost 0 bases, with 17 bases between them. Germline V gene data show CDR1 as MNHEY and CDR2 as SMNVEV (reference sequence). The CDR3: CASSFRPGLDVNTEAFF. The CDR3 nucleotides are TGTGCCAGCAGTTTTCGACCAGGGTTGGACGTGAACACTGAAGCTTTCTTT.

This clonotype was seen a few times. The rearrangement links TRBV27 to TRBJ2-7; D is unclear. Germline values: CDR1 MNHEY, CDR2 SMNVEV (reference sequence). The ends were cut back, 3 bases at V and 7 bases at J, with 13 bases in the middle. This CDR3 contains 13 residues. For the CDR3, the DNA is TGTGCCAGCAGTTTCCTTGCGACGAGGGAGCAGTACTTC. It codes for CASSFLATREQYF.

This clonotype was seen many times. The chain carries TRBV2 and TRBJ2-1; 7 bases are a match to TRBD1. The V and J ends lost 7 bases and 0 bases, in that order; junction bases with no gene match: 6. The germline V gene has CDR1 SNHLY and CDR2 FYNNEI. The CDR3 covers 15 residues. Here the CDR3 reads CASTRQGLSYNEQFF. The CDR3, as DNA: TGTGCCAGCACCAGACAGGGCCTCTCCTACAATGAGCAGTTCTTC. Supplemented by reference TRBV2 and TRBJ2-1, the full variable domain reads EPEVTQTPSHQVTQMGQEVILRCVPISNHLYFYWYRQILGQKVEFLVSFYNNEISEKSEIFDDQFSVERPDGSNFTLKIRSTKLEDSAMYFCASTRQGLSYNEQFFGPGTRLTVL.

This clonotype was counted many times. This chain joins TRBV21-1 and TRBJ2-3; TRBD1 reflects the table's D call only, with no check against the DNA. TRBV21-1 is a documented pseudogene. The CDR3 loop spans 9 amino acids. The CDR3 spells CASRGEQYF. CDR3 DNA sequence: TGTGCCAGCAGAGGGGAGCAGTATTTT.

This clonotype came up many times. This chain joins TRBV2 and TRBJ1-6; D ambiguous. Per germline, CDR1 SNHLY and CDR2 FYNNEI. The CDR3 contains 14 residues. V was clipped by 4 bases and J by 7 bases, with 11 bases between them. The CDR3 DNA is TGTGCCAGCAGTGCCGAAAGGGTCAATTCACCCCTCCACTTT. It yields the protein CASSAERVNSPLHF.

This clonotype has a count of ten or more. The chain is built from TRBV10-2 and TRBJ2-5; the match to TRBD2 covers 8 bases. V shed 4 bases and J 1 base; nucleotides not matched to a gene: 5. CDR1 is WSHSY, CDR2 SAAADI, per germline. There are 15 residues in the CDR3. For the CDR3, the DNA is TGCGCCAGCAGTGCCTGGGCGGGGGGCCAAGAGACCCAGTACTTC. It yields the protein CASSAWAGGQETQYF.

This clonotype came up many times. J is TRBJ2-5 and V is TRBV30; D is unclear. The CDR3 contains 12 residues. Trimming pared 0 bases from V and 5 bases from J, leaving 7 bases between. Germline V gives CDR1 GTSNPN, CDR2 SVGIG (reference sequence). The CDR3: CAWSVLTETQYF. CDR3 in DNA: TGTGCCTGGAGTGTGCTTACGGAGACCCAGTACTTC.

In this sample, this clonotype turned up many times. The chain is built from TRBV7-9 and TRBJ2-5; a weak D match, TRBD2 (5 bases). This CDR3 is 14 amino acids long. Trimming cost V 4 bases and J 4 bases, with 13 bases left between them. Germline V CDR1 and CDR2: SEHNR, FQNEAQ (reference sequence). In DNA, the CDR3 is TGTGCCAGCAGCTCCGTGGAGGATCTAGAGACCCAGTACTTC. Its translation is CASSSVEDLETQYF.

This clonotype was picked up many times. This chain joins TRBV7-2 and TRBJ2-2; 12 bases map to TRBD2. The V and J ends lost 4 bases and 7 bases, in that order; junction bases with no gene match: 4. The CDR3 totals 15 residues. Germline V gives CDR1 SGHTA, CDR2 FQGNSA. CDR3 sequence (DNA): TGTGCCAGCAGCTCACCTAGCGGGAGGGTCGGGGAGCTGTTTTTT. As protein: CASSSPSGRVGELFF. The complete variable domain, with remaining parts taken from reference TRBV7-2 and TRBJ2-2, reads GAGVSQSPSNKVTEKGKDVELRCDPISGHTALYWYRQSLGQGLEFLIYFQGNSAPDKSGLPSDRFSAERTGGSVSTLTIQRTQQEDSAVYLCASSSPSGRVGELFFGEGSRLTVL.

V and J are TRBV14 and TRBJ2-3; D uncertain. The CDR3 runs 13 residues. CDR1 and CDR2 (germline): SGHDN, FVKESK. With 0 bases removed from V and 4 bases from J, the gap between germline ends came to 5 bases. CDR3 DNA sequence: TGTGCCAGCAGCCAAGAGTCGGCAGATACGCAGTATTTT. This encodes CASSQESADTQYF.

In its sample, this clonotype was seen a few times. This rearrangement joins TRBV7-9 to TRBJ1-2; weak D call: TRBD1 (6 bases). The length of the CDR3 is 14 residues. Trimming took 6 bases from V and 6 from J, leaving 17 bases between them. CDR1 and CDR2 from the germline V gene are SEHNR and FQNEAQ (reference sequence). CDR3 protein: CASSRDNRRDGYTF. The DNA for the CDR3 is TGTGCCAGCAGTCGGGACAACCGGCGCGATGGCTACACCTTC.